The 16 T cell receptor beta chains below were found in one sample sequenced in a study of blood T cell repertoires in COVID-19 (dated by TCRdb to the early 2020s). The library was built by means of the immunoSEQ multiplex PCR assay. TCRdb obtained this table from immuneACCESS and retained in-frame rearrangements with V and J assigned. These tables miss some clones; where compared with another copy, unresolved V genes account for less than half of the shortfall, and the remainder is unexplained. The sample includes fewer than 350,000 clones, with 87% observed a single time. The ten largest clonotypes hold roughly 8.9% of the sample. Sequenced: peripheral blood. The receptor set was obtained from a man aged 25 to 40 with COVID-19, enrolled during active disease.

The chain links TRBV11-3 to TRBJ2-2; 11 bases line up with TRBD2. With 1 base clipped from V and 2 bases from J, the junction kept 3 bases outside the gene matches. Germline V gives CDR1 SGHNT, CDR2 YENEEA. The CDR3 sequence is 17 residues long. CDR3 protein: CASSLGGTSGNTGELFF. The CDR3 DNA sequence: TGTGCCAGCAGCTTAGGGGGGACTAGCGGAAACACCGGGGAGCTGTTTTTT.

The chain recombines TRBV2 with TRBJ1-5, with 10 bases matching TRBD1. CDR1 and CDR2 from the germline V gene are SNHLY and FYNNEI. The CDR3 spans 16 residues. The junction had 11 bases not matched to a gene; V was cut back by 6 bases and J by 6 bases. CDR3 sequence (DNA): TGTGCCAGCAGGGGGGGGACAGGGGCACTCGGTCAGCCCCAGCATTTT. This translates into CASRGGTGALGQPQHF. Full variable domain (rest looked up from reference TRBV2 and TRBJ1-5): EPEVTQTPSHQVTQMGQEVILRCVPISNHLYFYWYRQILGQKVEFLVSFYNNEISEKSEIFDDQFSVERPDGSNFTLKIRSTKLEDSAMYFCASRGGTGALGQPQHFGDGTRLSIL.

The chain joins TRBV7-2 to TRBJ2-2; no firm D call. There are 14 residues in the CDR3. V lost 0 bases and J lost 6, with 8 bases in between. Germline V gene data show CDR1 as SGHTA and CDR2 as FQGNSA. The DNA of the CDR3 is TGTGCCAGCAGCTTAGCGTCCGGAGCCGGGGAGCTGTTTTTT. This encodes CASSLASGAGELFF.

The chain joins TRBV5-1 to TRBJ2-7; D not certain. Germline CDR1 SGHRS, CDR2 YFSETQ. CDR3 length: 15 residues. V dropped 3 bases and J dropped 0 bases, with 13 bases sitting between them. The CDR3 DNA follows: TGCGCCAGCAGCTCAAAGCACCAAAACTCCTACGAGCAGTACTTC. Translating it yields CASSSKHQNSYEQYF.

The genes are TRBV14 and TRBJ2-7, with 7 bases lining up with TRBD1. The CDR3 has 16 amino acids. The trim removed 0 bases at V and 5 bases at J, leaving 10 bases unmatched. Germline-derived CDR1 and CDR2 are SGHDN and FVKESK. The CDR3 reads CASSQDARDSRHEQYF. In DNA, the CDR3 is TGTGCCAGCAGCCAAGACGCCCGGGACAGTAGACACGAGCAGTACTTC.

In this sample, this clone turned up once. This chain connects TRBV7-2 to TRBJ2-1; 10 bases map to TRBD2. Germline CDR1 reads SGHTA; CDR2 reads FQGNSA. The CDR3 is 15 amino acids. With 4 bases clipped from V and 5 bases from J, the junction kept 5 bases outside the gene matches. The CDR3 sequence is CASSWVLAGNNEQFF. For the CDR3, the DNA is TGTGCCAGCAGCTGGGTACTAGCGGGAAACAATGAGCAGTTCTTC. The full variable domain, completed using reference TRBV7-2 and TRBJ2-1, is GAGVSQSPSNKVTEKGKDVELRCDPISGHTALYWYRQSLGQGLEFLIYFQGNSAPDKSGLPSDRFSAERTGGSVSTLTIQRTQQEDSAVYLCASSWVLAGNNEQFFGPGTRLTVL.

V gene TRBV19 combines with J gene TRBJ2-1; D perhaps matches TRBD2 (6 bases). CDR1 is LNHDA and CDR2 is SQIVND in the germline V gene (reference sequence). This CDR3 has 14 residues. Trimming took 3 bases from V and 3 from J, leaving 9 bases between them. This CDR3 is CASSIGGNYNEQFF. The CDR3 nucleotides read TGTGCCAGTAGTATTGGGGGGAACTACAATGAGCAGTTCTTC.

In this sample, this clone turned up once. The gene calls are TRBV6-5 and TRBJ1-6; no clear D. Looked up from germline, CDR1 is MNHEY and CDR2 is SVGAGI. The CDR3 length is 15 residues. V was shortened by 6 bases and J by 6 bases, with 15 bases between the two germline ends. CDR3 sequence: CASRWEDQTNSPLHF. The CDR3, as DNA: TGTGCCAGCAGGTGGGAGGATCAGACTAATTCACCCCTCCACTTT.

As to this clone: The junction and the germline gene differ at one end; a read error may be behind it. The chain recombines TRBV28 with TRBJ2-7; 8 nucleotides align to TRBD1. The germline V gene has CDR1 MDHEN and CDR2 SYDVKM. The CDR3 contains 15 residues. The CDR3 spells CASSLSGTGFYEQYF. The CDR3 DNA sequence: TGTGCCAGCAGCTTATCCGGGACAGGCTTCTACGAGCAGTACTTC.

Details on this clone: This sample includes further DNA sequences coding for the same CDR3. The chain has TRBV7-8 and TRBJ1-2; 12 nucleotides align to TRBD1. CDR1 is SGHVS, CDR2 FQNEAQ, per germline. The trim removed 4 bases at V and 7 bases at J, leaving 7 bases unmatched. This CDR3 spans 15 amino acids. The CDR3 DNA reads TGTGCCAGCAGCTCCGGGACAGGGGGCGGGGGTGGCTACACCTTC. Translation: CASSSGTGGGGGYTF.

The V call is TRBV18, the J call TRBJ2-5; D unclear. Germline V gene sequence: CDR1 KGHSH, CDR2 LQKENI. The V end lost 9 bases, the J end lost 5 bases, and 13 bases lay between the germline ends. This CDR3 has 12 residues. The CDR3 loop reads CASCALSETQYF. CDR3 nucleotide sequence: TGTGCCAGTTGCGCACTATCGGAGACCCAGTACTTC.

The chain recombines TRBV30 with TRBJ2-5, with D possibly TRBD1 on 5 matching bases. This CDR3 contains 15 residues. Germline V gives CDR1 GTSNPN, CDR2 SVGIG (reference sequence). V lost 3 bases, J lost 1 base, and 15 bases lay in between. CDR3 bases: TGTGCCTGGAGGACAAGACAGCCTTTCCAAGAGACCCAGTACTTC. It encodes CAWRTRQPFQETQYF.

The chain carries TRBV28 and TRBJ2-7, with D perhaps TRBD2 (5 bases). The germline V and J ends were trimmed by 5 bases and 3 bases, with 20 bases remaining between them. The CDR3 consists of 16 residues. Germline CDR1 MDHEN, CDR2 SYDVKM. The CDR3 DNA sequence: TGTGCCAGCAGTACCCCGGTTTCGGGGTCCTACTACGAGCAGTACTTC. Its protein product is CASSTPVSGSYYEQYF.

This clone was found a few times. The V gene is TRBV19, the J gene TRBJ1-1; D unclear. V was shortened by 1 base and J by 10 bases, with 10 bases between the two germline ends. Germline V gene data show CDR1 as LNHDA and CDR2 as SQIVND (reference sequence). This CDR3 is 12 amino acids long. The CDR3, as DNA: TGTGCCAGTAGTATAGGTCTGGCGGGAGCTTTCTTT. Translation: CASSIGLAGAFF.

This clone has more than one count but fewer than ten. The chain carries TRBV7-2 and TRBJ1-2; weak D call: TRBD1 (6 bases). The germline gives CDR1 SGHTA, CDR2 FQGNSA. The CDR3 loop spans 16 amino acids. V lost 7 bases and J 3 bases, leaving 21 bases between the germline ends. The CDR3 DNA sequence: TGTGCCAGCAAACGGGGAGGGACAAGTTTCCACTATGGCTACACCTTC. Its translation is CASKRGGTSFHYGYTF. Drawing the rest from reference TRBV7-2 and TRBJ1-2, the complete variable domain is GAGVSQSPSNKVTEKGKDVELRCDPISGHTALYWYRQSLGQGLEFLIYFQGNSAPDKSGLPSDRFSAERTGGSVSTLTIQRTQQEDSAVYLCASKRGGTSFHYGYTFGSGTRLTVV.

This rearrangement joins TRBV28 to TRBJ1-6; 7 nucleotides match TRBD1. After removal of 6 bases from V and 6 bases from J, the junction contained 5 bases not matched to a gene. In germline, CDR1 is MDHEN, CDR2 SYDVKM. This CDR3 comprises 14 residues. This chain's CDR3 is CASSPTGANSPLHF. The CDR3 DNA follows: TGTGCCAGCAGCCCTACAGGGGCTAATTCACCCCTCCACTTT.